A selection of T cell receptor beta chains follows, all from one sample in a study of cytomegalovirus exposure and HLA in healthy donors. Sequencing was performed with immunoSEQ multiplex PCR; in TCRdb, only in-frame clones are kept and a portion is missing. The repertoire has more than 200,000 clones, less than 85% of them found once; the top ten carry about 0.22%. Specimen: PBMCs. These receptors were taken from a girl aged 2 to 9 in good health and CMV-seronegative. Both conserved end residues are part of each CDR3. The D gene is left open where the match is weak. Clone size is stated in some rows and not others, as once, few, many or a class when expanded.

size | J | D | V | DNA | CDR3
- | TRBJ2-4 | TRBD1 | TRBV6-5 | TGTGCCAGCAGTCCTAACCAGGGGGACAAAAACATTCAGTACTTC | CASSPNQGDKNIQYF
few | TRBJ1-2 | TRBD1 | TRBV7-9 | TGTGCCAGCAGCCTGGGGACAGACGGCTACACCTTC | CASSLGTDGYTF
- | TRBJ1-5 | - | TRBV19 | TGTGCCAGTAGTATCGGACAGACGCCCCAGCATTTT | CASSIGQTPQHF
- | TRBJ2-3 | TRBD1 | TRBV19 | TGTGCCAGTCAACCCGGGACAGGGACCGGTACGCAGTATTTT | CASQPGTGTGTQYF
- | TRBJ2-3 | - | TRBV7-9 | TGTGCCAGCAGCTTAGACCGGCGGGGTGGCACAGATACGCAGTATTTT | CASSLDRRGGTDTQYF
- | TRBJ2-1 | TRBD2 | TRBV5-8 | TGTGCCAGCAGCTTGGGGGACCCTCTAGCGGGGCCTGAGCAGTTCTTC | CASSLGDPLAGPEQFF
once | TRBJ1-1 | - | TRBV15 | TGTGCCACCAGCAGAGAACAGCCAAACACTGAAGCTTTCTTT | CATSREQPNTEAFF
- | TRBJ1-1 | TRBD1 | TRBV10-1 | TGCGCCAGCAGTGAGATCGACAGGGTGACGACTGAAGCTTTCTTT | CASSEIDRVTTEAFF
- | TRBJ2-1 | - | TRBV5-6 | TGTGCCAGCAGCTGGGGGGAATTGGTTTTATACAATGAGCAGTTCTTC | CASSWGELVLYNEQFF
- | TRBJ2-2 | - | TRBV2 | TGTGCCAGCACCTCCGAGAGACTGAACACCGGGGAGCTGTTTTTT | CASTSERLNTGELFF
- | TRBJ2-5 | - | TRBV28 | TGTGCCAGCACCGCCCTAGAGGGACAAGAGACCCAGTACTTC | CASTALEGQETQYF
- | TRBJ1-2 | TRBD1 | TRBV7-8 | TGTGCCAGCAGCCTTACAGGGGGCCGGGGCTACACCTTC | CASSLTGGRGYTF
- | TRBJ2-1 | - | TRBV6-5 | TGTGCCAGCAGGAGGAGGGGAATTCTGTACGATGAGCAGTTCTTC | CASRRRGILYDEQFF
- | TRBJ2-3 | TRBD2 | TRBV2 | TGTGCCAGCAGTGACGGGACTAGCGGCCGCGATACGCAGTATTTT | CASSDGTSGRDTQYF
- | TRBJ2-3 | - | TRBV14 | TGTGCCAGCAGCCAAGTGGGCAGGGGATTATTCACAGATACGCAGTATTTT | CASSQVGRGLFTDTQYF
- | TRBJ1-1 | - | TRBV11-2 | TGTGCCAGCAGCTTGGGTCAGACAAACACTGAAGCTTTCTTT | CASSLGQTNTEAFF
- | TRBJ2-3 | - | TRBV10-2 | TGCGCCAGCAGGAATAGATGGGAGAGAAACCGGGATTCCACAGATACGCAGTATTTT | CASRNRWERNRDSTDTQYF
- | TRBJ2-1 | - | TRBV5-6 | TGTGCCAGCAGCTTGCAACTAGCAGTAAATGAGCAGTTCTTC | CASSLQLAVNEQFF
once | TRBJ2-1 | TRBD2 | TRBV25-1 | TGTGCCAGCAGTGGGTTAGCGGGAGATAGGTATGAGCAGTTCTTC | CASSGLAGDRYEQFF
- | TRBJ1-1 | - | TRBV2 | TGTGCCAGCACTGAGGGCGTCACTGAAGCTTTCTTT | CASTEGVTEAFF
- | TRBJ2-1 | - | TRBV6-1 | TGTGCCAGCAGTGTAGACATGAGCTCCTACAATGAGCAGTTCTTC | CASSVDMSSYNEQFF
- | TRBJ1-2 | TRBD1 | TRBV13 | TGTGCCAGCAGCCACTCTTCGACAGGGCCCAACGGTGGCTACACCTTC | CASSHSSTGPNGGYTF
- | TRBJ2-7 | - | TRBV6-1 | TGTGCCAGCAGTGAAGAACAGCTCGAGCAGTACTTC | CASSEEQLEQYF